The present T cell receptor (beta chain) was sequenced within a study of cytomegalovirus exposure and HLA in healthy donors. General observations from the study: About 87% or about 30% of the time was how often most TCR beta V segments were productive, according to an earlier analysis. Presence/absence analyses assumed roughly uniform sequencing depth across donors, which may not hold.

Germline trimming cut 5 bases from V and 2 bases from J; bases unmatched to any gene: 7. Germline V gene data show CDR1 as SGDLS and CDR2 as YYNGEE. There are 15 residues in the CDR3. In this sample, this clone turned up a few times. Its antigen remains unidentified. PCR amplification relied on 60 Vbeta primers (plus 13 Jbeta primers). Assay used: immunoSEQ multiplex PCR; TCRdb lists only in-frame clones, some missing. The sample contains over 150,000 clones, more than 75% of which appear only once. This clonotype was obtained from a man under 40 in good health and CMV-seropositive. The sequencing sample was made of PBMCs. V is TRBV9 and J is TRBJ2-1; 7 bases map to TRBD2. CDR3 DNA sequence: TGTGCCAGCAGTGGACGGGAGGCCCCCTACAATGAGCAGTTCTTC. Protein: CASSGREAPYNEQFF.